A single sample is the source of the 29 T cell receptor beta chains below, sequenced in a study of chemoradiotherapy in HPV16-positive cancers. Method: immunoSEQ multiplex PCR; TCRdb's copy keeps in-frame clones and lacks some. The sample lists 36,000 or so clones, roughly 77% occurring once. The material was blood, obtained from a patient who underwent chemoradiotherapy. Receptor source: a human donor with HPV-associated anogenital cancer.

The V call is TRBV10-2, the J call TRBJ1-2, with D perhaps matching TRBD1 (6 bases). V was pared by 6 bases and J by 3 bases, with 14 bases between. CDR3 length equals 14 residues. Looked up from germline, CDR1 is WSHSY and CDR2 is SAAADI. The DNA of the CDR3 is TGCGCCAGCAGCTGGAGGGAGGGGGACTATGGCTACACCTTC. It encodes CASSWREGDYGYTF.

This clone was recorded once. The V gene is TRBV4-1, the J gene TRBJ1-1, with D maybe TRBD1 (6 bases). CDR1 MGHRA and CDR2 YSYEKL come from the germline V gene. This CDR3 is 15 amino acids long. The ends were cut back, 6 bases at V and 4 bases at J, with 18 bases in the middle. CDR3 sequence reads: CASRKAQGMSTEAFF. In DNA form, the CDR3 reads TGCGCCAGCAGGAAAGCACAGGGCATGAGCACTGAAGCTTTCTTT.

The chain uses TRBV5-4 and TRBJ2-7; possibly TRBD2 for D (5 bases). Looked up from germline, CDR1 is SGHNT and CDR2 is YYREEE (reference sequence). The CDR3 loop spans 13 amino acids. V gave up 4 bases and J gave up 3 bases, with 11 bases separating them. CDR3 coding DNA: TGTGCCAGCAGCCCCGTCGGGGTCTACGAGCAGTACTTC. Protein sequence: CASSPVGVYEQYF.

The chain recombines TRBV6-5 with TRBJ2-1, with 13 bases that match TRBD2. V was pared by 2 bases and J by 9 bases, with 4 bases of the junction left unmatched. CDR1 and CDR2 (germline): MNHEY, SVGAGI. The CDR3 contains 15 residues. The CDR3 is CASSYKLAGGGEQFF. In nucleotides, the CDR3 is TGTGCCAGCAGTTACAAACTAGCGGGGGGGGGTGAGCAGTTCTTC.

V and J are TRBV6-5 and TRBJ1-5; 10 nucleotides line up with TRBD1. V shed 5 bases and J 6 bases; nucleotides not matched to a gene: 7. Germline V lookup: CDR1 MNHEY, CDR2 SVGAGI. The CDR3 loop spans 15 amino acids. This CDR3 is CASSPDRGEGQPQHF. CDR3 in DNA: TGTGCCAGCAGTCCGGACAGGGGGGAAGGTCAGCCCCAGCATTTT.

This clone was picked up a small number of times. This chain's CDR3 is CASSLKETQYF. The CDR3 DNA reads as TGCGCCAGCAGCTTGAAAGAGACCCAGTACTTC. The chain recombines TRBV5-1 with TRBJ2-5; D is unclear. Trimming stripped 1 base from V and 3 bases from J, with 1 base between. The germline V gene has CDR1 SGHRS and CDR2 YFSETQ. CDR3 length: 11 residues.

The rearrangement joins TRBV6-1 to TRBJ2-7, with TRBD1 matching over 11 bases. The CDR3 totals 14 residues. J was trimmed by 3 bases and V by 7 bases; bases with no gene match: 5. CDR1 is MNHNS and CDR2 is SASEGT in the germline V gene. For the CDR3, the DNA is TGTGCCAGCAACCGGGACAGGGGGGACTACGAGCAGTACTTC. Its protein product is CASNRDRGDYEQYF.

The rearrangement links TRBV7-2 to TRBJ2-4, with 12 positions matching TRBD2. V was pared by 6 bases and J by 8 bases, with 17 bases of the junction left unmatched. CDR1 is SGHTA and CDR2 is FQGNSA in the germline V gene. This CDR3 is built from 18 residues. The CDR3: CASSWIWTSGEEGDIQYF. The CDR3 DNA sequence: TGTGCCAGCAGTTGGATCTGGACTAGCGGGGAGGAGGGAGACATTCAGTACTTC. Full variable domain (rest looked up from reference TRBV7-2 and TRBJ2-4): GAGVSQSPSNKVTEKGKDVELRCDPISGHTALYWYRQSLGQGLEFLIYFQGNSAPDKSGLPSDRFSAERTGGSVSTLTIQRTQQEDSAVYLCASSWIWTSGEEGDIQYFGAGTRLSVL.

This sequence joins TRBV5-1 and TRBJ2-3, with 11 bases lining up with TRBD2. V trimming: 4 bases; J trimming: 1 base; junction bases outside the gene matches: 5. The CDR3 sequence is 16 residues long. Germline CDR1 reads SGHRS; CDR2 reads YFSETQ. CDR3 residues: CASSRTTSGGTDTQYF. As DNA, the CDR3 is TGCGCCAGCAGCCGAACGACTAGCGGGGGCACAGATACGCAGTATTTT.

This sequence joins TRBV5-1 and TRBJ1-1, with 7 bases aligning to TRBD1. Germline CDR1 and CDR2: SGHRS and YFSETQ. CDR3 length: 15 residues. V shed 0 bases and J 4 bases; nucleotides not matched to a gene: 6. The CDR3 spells CASSLGTGPATEAFF. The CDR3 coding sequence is TGCGCCAGCAGCTTGGGGACAGGCCCCGCCACTGAAGCTTTCTTT.

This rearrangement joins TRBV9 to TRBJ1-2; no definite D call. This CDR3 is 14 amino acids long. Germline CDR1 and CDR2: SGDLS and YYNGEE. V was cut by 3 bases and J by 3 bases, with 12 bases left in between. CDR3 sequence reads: CASSATVLDYGYTF. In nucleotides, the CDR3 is TGTGCCAGCAGCGCCACAGTTCTTGACTATGGCTACACCTTC.

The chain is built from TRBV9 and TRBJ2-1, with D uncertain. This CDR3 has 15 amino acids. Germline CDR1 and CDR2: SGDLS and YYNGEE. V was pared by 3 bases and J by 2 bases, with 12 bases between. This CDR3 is CASSADAQTYNEQFF. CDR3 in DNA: TGTGCCAGCAGCGCGGACGCCCAAACCTACAATGAGCAGTTCTTC.

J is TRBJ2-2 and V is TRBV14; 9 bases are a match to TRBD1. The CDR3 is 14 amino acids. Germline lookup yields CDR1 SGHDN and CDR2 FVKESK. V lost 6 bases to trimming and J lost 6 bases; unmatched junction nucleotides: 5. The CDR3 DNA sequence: TGTGCCAGCAGGCAACAGGGGGCGTCCGGGGAGCTGTTTTTT. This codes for CASRQQGASGELFF.

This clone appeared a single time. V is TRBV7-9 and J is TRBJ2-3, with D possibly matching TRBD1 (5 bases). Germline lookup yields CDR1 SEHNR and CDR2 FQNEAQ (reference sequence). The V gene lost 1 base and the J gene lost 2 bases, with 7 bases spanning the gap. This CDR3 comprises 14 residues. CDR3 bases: TGTGCCAGCAGCTTAGGACAGATCACAGATACGCAGTATTTT. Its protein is CASSLGQITDTQYF.

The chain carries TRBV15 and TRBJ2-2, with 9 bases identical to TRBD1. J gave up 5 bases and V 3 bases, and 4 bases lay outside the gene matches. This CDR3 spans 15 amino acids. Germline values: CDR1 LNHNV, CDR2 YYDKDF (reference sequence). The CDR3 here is CATSSNRGRTGELFF. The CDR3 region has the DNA TGTGCCACCAGCAGCAACAGGGGGCGAACCGGGGAGCTGTTTTTT. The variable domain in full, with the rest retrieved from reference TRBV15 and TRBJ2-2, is DAMVIQNPRYQVTQFGKPVTLSCSQTLNHNVMYWYQQKSSQAPKLLFHYYDKDFNNEADTPDNFQSRRPNTSFCFLDIRSPGLGDTAMYLCATSSNRGRTGELFFGEGSRLTVL.

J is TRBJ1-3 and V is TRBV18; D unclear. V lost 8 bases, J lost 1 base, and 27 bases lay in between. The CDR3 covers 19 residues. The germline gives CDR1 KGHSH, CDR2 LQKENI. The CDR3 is CASLHALTGTAPSGNTIYF. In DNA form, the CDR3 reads TGTGCCAGCCTGCACGCCCTTACGGGTACCGCGCCTTCTGGAAACACCATATATTTT.

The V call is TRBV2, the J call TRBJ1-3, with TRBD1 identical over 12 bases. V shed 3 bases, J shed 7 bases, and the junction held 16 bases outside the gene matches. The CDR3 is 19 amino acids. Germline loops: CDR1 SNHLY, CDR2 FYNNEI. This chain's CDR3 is CASSDAGTGGMVKRNTIYF. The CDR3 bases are TGTGCCAGCAGTGACGCGGGGACAGGGGGCATGGTGAAAAGGAACACCATATATTTT.

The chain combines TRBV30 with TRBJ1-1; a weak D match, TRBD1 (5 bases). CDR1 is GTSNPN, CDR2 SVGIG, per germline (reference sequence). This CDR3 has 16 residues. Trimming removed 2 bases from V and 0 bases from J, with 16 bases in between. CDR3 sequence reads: CAWSSLGGGVNTEAFF. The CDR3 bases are TGTGCCTGGAGTTCCCTGGGGGGGGGAGTGAACACTGAAGCTTTCTTT.

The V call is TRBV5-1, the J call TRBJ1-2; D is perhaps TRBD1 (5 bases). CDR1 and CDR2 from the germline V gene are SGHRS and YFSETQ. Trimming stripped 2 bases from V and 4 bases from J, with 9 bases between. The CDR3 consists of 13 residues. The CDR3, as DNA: TGCGCCAGCAGCTTCGGGGGTGGCTATGGCTACACCTTC. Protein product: CASSFGGGYGYTF.

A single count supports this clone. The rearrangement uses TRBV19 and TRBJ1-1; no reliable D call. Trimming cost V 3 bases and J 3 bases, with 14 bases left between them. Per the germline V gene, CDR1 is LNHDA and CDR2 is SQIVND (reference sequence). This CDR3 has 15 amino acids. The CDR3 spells CASSIEKGWDTEAFF. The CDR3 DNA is TGTGCCAGTAGTATTGAGAAGGGATGGGACACTGAAGCTTTCTTT.

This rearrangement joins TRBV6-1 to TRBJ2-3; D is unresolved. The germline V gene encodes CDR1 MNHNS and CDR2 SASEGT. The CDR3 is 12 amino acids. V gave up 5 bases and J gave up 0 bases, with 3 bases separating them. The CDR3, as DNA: TGTGCCAGCAGTTCTAGCACAGATACGCAGTATTTT. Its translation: CASSSSTDTQYF.

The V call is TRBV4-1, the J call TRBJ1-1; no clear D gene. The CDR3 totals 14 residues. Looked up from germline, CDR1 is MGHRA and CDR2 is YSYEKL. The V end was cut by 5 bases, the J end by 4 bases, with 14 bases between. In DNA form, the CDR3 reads TGCGCCAGCAGCTCTCCCACGGTACGCACTGAAGCTTTCTTT. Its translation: CASSSPTVRTEAFF.

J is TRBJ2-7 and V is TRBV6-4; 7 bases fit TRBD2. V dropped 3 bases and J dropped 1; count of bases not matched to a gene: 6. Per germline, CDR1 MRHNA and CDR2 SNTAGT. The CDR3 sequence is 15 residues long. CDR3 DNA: TGTGCCAGCAGTGAAGAGGGAGGGGAATCCTACGAGCAGTACTTC. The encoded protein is CASSEEGGESYEQYF.

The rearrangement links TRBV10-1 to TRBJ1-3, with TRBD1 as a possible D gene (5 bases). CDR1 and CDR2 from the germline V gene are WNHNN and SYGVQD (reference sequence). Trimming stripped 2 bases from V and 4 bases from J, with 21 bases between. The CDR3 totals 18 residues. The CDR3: CASSEPFHIDSDGNTIYF. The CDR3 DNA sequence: TGCGCCAGCAGTGAGCCGTTCCATATCGACAGCGACGGAAACACCATATATTTT.

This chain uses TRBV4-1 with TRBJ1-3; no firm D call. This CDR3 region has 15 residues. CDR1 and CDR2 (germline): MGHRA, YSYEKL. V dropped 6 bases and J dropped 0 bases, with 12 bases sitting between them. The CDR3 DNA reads TGCGCCAGCAGTCCCGGTCTCGTCTCTGGAAACACCATATATTTT. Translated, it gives CASSPGLVSGNTIYF.

This CDR3 is CASSPGTRSYEQYF. CDR3 in DNA: TGTGCCAGCAGCCCGGGGACAAGGTCCTACGAGCAGTACTTC. The chain employs TRBV6-5 and TRBJ2-7; tentatively, D is TRBD1 (6 bases). Germline V gene data show CDR1 as MNHEY and CDR2 as SVGAGI. With 6 bases removed from V and 1 base from J, the gap between germline ends came to 13 bases. The CDR3 length is 14 residues.

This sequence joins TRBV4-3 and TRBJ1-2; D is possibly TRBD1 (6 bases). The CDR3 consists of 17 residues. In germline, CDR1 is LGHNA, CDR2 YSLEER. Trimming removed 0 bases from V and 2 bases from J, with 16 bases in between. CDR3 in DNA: TGCGCCAGCAGCCAAGACCCCTCCGGGACAACGAACTATGGCTACACCTTC. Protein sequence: CASSQDPSGTTNYGYTF.

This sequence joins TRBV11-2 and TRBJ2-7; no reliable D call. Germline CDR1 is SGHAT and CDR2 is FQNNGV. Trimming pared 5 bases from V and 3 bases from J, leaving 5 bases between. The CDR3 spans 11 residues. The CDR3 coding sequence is TGTGCCAGCAGCCTTAACTACGAGCAGTACTTC. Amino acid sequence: CASSLNYEQYF.

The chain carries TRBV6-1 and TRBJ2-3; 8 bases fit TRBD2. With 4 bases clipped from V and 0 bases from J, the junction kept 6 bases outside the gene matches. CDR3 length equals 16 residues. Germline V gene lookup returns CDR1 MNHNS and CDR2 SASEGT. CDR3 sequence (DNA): TGTGCCAGCAGTGGAACAACTAGCGGAAGCACAGATACGCAGTATTTT. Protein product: CASSGTTSGSTDTQYF.